The next 22 T cell receptor beta chains were all read from a single sample in a study of OX40 agonist ivuxolimab in advanced cancers. TCRdb keeps only in-frame clones here, not all; method: immunoSEQ multiplex PCR. The table lists tens of thousands of clones, about 94% of them singletons. The input for sequencing was CD4+ or CD8+ T cells sorted from blood, taken in a trial of the OX40 agonist ivuxolimab. All receptors derive from an adult with an advanced solid tumor such as melanoma, head and neck, liver or kidney cancer.

This sequence joins TRBV7-8 and TRBJ2-1; 7 nucleotides align to TRBD1. The germline gives CDR1 SGHVS, CDR2 FQNEAQ. V was clipped by 3 bases and J by 6 bases; unmatched bases: 20. This CDR3 comprises 19 residues. As DNA, the CDR3 is TGTGCCAGCAGCTTGTTCCCTAATATTCGGGACAGTGGCGGCAATGAGCAGTTCTTC. The encoded protein is CASSLFPNIRDSGGNEQFF. Full variable domain (outside the CDR3, taken from reference TRBV7-8 and TRBJ2-1): GAGVSQSPRYKVAKRGQDVALRCDPISGHVSLFWYQQALGQGPEFLTYFQNEAQLDKSGLPSDRFFAERPEGSVSTLKIQRTQQEDSAVYLCASSLFPNIRDSGGNEQFFGPGTRLTVL.

The chain joins TRBV14 to TRBJ2-7, with 9 positions matching TRBD1. The CDR3 runs to 14 residues. Germline V gene lookup returns CDR1 SGHDN and CDR2 FVKESK. V shed 6 bases and J 5 bases; nucleotides not matched to a gene: 8. This CDR3 reads CASSETGGSDEQYF. The DNA for the CDR3 is TGTGCCAGCAGTGAGACAGGGGGATCCGACGAGCAGTACTTC.

The CDR3 DNA reads as TGTGCCAGCAGCCCTCGGAGGGCTGGAAACACCATATATTTT. It yields the protein CASSPRRAGNTIYF. The chain couples TRBV7-9 to TRBJ1-3; D is undetermined. The CDR3 covers 14 residues. V shed 5 bases and J shed 2 bases, with 10 bases lying between them. Germline V gives CDR1 SEHNR, CDR2 FQNEAQ (reference sequence).

The V gene is TRBV10-3, the J gene TRBJ2-5; 11 bases map to TRBD2. The CDR3 runs to 14 residues. J was trimmed by 4 bases and V by 3 bases; bases with no gene match: 1. In germline, CDR1 is ENHRY, CDR2 SYGVKD. The CDR3 region is CAISDGTSGETQYF. In DNA, the CDR3 is TGTGCCATCAGTGACGGGACTAGCGGAGAGACCCAGTACTTC.

J is TRBJ2-1 and V is TRBV27; D remains ambiguous. The ends were cut back, 5 bases at V and 2 bases at J, with 10 bases in the middle. Germline assignment: CDR1 MNHEY and CDR2 SMNVEV (reference sequence). This CDR3 has 14 residues. The CDR3, as DNA: TGTGCCAGCAGTCTGGGGAACCCCTACAATGAGCAGTTCTTC. Protein: CASSLGNPYNEQFF.

The chain employs TRBV12-5 and TRBJ2-7; D gene ambiguous. This CDR3 has 10 residues. The V and J ends lost 3 bases and 6 bases respectively, with 3 bases between them. Per the germline V gene, CDR1 is LGHNT and CDR2 is FRNRAP. CDR3 coding DNA: TGTGCTAGTGGTTTAACCGAGCAGTACTTC. Translation gives CASGLTEQYF.

This chain links TRBV5-1 with TRBJ1-2, with a weak D call TRBD1 (6 bases). Between the trimmed V and J ends, which lost 6 bases and 8 bases, there was a span of 14 bases. Germline-derived CDR1 and CDR2 are SGHRS and YFSETQ. This CDR3 spans 12 amino acids. CDR3 sequence reads: CASKGGAEGYTF. Here the CDR3 DNA reads TGCGCCAGCAAAGGGGGGGCAGAAGGCTACACCTTC.

This chain joins TRBV7-9 and TRBJ2-1; the D gene is possibly TRBD2 (6 bases). Trimming removed 3 bases from V and 4 bases from J, with 19 bases in between. The CDR3 is 17 amino acids. Germline CDR1 and CDR2: SEHNR and FQNEAQ (reference sequence). CDR3 in DNA: TGTGCCAGCAGCTTTTTGGGGAATAGCGGATTTTACAATGAGCAGTTCTTC. Amino acids: CASSFLGNSGFYNEQFF.

The V call is TRBV14, the J call TRBJ2-7; TRBD1 aligns across 8 bases. Germline lookup yields CDR1 SGHDN and CDR2 FVKESK. This CDR3 contains 14 residues. The ends lost 4 bases at V and 3 bases at J; junction bases unmatched: 5. CDR3 nucleotide sequence: TGTGCCAGCAGCCCAGGGGACAGGTTCTACGAGCAGTACTTC. Amino acid sequence: CASSPGDRFYEQYF.

On this clone itself: The same CDR3 arises from other DNA sequences in this sample as well. The J gene is TRBJ1-1, the V gene TRBV9, with 7 bases identical to TRBD1. Germline values: CDR1 SGDLS, CDR2 YYNGEE. CDR3 length: 15 residues. With V trimmed by 0 bases and J by 0 bases, 2 bases remained unmatched. The CDR3: CASSVGDSMNTEAFF. The CDR3 bases are TGTGCCAGCAGCGTAGGGGACAGTATGAACACTGAAGCTTTCTTT.

The CDR3 loop is CASSLVQNYGYTF. The CDR3, as DNA: TGCGCCAGCAGCCTCGTTCAAAACTATGGCTACACCTTC. The chain recombines TRBV5-1 with TRBJ1-2, with D uncertain. Germline-derived CDR1 and CDR2 are SGHRS and YFSETQ. The CDR3 totals 13 residues. Trimming cost V 4 bases and J 2 bases, with 9 bases left between them.

This clone was seen just once. This chain joins TRBV5-1 and TRBJ2-2; 9 nucleotides match TRBD2. The J segment lost 7 bases and the V segment lost 1 base, leaving 8 bases of the junction unmatched. The CDR3 is 16 residues long. The germline V gene has CDR1 SGHRS and CDR2 YFSETQ. The CDR3 coding sequence is TGCGCCAGCAGCTTGACGCGGGAGGGCCTTGTCGGGGAGCTGTTTTTT. The encoded protein is CASSLTREGLVGELFF.

V and J are TRBV9 and TRBJ2-2; TRBD2 aligns across 16 bases. J was trimmed by 6 bases and V by 0 bases; bases with no gene match: 5. The CDR3 runs 18 residues. The germline gives CDR1 SGDLS, CDR2 YYNGEE. The CDR3 loop is CASSVGGLAGGKAGELFF. CDR3 sequence (DNA): TGTGCCAGCAGCGTAGGGGGACTAGCGGGAGGGAAGGCCGGGGAGCTGTTTTTT.

This chain uses TRBV5-4 with TRBJ1-2, with a possible D match to TRBD1 (5 bases). The length of the CDR3 is 16 residues. The V gene's germline CDR1 is SGHNT and CDR2 YYREEE (reference sequence). Between the trimmed V and J ends, which lost 0 bases and 0 bases, there was a span of 12 bases. The CDR3 spells CASSLEPGAPNYGYTF. In DNA, the CDR3 is TGTGCCAGCAGCTTGGAACCTGGGGCCCCTAACTATGGCTACACCTTC.

The genes are TRBV12-2 and TRBJ2-1; the listed D gene, TRBD1, was not tested against the DNA. TRBV12-2 is an annotated pseudogene. The CDR3 is 19 residues long. CDR3 protein: CASRLDRDRGDGGYNEQFF. DNA for the CDR3: TGTGCAAGTCGCTTAGACCGGGACAGGGGCGACGGTGGCTACAATGAGCAGTTCTTC.

The V and J genes are TRBV13 and TRBJ2-7; 8 bases agree with TRBD1. With 4 bases clipped from V and 5 bases from J, the junction kept 7 bases outside the gene matches. The length of the CDR3 is 14 residues. Germline CDR1 PRHDT, CDR2 FYEKMQ (reference sequence). The CDR3, as DNA: TGTGCCAGCAGCTATCGGACAGGGCTCCACGAGCAGTACTTC. It encodes CASSYRTGLHEQYF.

The chain combines TRBV28 with TRBJ1-1; D call uncertain. This CDR3 is 12 amino acids long. Germline CDR1 reads MDHEN; CDR2 reads SYDVKM. V was trimmed by 5 bases and J by 2 bases, leaving 6 bases between them. The CDR3 region is CASSHSNTEAFF. In DNA form, the CDR3 reads TGTGCCAGCAGTCATTCTAACACTGAAGCTTTCTTT. Full variable domain (rest looked up from reference TRBV28 and TRBJ1-1): DVKVTQSSRYLVKRTGEKVFLECVQDMDHENMFWYRQDPGLGLRLIYFSYDVKMKEKGDIPEGYSVSREKKERFSLILESASTNQTSMYLCASSHSNTEAFFGQGTRLTVV.

V gene TRBV18 combines with J gene TRBJ2-4; 10 bases match TRBD2. Trimming at V came to 0 bases and at J to 6 bases, leaving 11 bases not matched to a gene. The CDR3 sequence is 18 residues long. Germline V gives CDR1 KGHSH, CDR2 LQKENI. The CDR3 region is CASSPPTPLLAGLNIQYF. CDR3 nucleotide sequence: TGTGCCAGCTCACCACCGACCCCCTTACTAGCGGGGTTAAACATTCAGTACTTC. Combining the CDR3 with reference TRBV18 and TRBJ2-4 gives the whole variable domain NAGVMQNPRHLVRRRGQEARLRCSPMKGHSHVYWYRQLPEEGLKFMVYLQKENIIDESGMPKERFSAEFPKEGPSILRIQQVVRGDSAAYFCASSPPTPLLAGLNIQYFGAGTRLSVL.

A few counts support this clone. The genes are TRBV5-1 and TRBJ2-2, with D uncertain. This CDR3 contains 11 residues. V lost 2 bases to trimming and J lost 8 bases, with 4 bases between them. CDR1 is SGHRS and CDR2 is YFSETQ in the germline V gene. This CDR3 reads CASSFGGELFF. In DNA, the CDR3 is TGCGCCAGCAGCTTCGGGGGGGAGCTGTTTTTT.

V usage is TRBV27 and J usage is TRBJ1-4, with 9 bases matching TRBD1. V dropped 10 bases and J dropped 0; count of bases not matched to a gene: 6. This CDR3 has 15 amino acids. Germline V lookup: CDR1 MNHEY, CDR2 SMNVEV (reference sequence). CDR3 region: CATARQGATNEKLFF. The DNA of the CDR3 is TGTGCCACAGCACGACAGGGGGCAACTAATGAAAAACTGTTTTTT. Supplemented by reference TRBV27 and TRBJ1-4, the full variable domain reads EAQVTQNPRYLITVTGKKLTVTCSQNMNHEYMSWYRQDPGLGLRQIYYSMNVEVTDKGDVPEGYKVSRKEKRNFPLILESPSPNQTSLYFCATARQGATNEKLFFGSGTQLSVL.

The CDR3: CASSQEKSGRAYEQYF. The CDR3 DNA is TGCGCCAGCAGCCAAGAGAAGAGCGGGAGGGCGTACGAGCAGTACTTC. V is TRBV4-1 and J is TRBJ2-7; 10 positions agree with TRBD2. The CDR3 is 16 amino acids. CDR1 is MGHRA, CDR2 YSYEKL, per germline. Germline trimming cut 0 bases from V and 4 bases from J; bases unmatched to any gene: 6.

This chain connects TRBV27 to TRBJ2-5, with D possibly being TRBD2 (5 bases). The end of the DNA is better explained by TRBJ2-7, so the J call may be wrong. The CDR3 extends over 15 amino acids. Per the germline V gene, CDR1 is MNHEY and CDR2 is SMNVEV (reference sequence). CDR3 sequence reads: CASSLSPRAVDEQYF. The CDR3 coding sequence is TGTGCCAGCAGTTTGAGCCCGAGAGCGGTCGACGAGCAGTACTTC.